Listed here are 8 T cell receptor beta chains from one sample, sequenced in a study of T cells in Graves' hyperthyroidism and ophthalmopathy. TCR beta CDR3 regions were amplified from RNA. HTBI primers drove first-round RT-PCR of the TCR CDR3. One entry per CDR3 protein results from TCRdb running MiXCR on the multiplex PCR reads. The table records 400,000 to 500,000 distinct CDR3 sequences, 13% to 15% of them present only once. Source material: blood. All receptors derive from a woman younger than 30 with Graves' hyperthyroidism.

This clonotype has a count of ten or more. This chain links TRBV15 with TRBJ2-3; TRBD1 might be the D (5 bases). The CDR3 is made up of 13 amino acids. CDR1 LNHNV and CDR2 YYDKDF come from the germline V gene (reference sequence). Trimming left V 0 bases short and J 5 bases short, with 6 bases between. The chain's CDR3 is CATSRDQGDTQYF. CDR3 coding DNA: TGTGCCACCAGCAGAGATCAGGGAGATACGCAGTATTTT.

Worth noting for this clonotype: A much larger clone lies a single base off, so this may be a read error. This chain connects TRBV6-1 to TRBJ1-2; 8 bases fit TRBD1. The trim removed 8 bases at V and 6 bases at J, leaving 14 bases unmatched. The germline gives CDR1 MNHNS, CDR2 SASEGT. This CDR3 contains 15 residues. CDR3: CASGMPTGDFDGYTF. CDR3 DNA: TGTGCCAGCGGTATGCCGACAGGGGATTTTGATGGCTACACCTTC.

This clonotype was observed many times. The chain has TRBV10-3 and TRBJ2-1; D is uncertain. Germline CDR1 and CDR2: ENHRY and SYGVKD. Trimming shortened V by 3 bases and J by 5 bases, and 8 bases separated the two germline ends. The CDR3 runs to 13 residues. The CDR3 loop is CAISDRANNEQFF. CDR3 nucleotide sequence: TGTGCCATCAGTGATAGGGCGAACAATGAGCAGTTCTTC.

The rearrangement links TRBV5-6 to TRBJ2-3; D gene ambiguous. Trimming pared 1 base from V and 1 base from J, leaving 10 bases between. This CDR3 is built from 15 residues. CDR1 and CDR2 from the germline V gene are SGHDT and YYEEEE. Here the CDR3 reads CASSLFGIGTDTQYF. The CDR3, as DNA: TGTGCCAGCAGCTTGTTTGGGATCGGCACAGATACGCAGTATTTT. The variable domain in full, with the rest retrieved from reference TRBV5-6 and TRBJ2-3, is DAGVTQSPTHLIKTRGQQVTLRCSPKSGHDTVSWYQQALGQGPQFIFQYYEEEERQRGNFPDRFSGHQFPNYSSELNVNALLLGDSALYLCASSLFGIGTDTQYFGPGTRLTVL.

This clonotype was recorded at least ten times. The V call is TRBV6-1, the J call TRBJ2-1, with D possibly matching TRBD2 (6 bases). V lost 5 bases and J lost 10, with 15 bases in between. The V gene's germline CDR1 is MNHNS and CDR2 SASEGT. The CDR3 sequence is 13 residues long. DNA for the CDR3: TGTGCCAGCAGTCTAGTCCCTAGCGCCGAGCAGTTCTTC. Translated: CASSLVPSAEQFF.

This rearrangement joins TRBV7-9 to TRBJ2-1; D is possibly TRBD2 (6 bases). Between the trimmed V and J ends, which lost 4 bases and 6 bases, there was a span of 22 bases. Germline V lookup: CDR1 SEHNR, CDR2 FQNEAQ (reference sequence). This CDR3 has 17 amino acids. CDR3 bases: TGTGCCAGCAGCTCCTATATAAGGTTTTTCGGGGGCAATGAGCAGTTCTTC. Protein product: CASSSYIRFFGGNEQFF.

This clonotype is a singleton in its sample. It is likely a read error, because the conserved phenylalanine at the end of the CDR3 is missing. In DNA, the CDR3 is TGCGCCAGCAGCCCCGGGACAGGGCCCTCCTACGAGCAGTACCTC. It specifies CASSPGTGPSYEQYL. The chain employs TRBV4-1 and TRBJ2-7, with 9 bases aligning to TRBD1. This CDR3 is built from 15 residues. Per germline, CDR1 MGHRA and CDR2 YSYEKL. Unmatched junction bases numbered 4, after V lost 4 bases and J lost 0 bases.

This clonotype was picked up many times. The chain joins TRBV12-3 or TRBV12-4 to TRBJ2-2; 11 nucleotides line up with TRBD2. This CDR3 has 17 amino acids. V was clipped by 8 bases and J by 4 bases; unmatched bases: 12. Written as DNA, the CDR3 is TGTGCCAGCGGGCTAGCGGGAGGTTCTGTCAGCACCGGGGAGCTGTTTTTT. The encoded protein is CASGLAGGSVSTGELFF.